This TCR beta chain emerged from a study of blood T cell repertoires in COVID-19. Germline CDR1 reads MGHDK; CDR2 reads SYGVNS. V was cut by 6 bases and J by 2 bases, with 15 bases left in between. CDR3 length: 15 amino acids. Assay: immunoSEQ multiplex PCR; the TCRdb copy retains only in-frame clones and omits some. The table shows just over 85,000 clones, with nearly 90% occurring only once. The V call is TRBV25-1, the J call TRBJ2-3; D possibly corresponds to TRBD2 (6 bases). The sample consisted of peripheral blood. The TCR comes from a man between 45 and 60 years old with acute or convalescent COVID-19. The CDR3 sequence: CASSRSSGPTDTQYF. For the CDR3, the DNA is TGTGCCAGCAGCAGAAGTAGCGGCCCCACAGATACGCAGTATTTT. Full variable domain (missing parts from reference TRBV25-1 and TRBJ2-3): EADIYQTPRYLVIGTGKKITLECSQTMGHDKMYWYQQDPGMELHLIHYSYGVNSTEKGDLSSESTVSRIRTEHFPLTLESARPSHTSQYLCASSRSSGPTDTQYFGPGTRLTVL.